Below, 30 T cell receptor beta chains from the same sample are listed, as sequenced in a study of shared clonotypes between healthy human individuals. Clones were sequenced by immunoSEQ multiplex PCR, and TCRdb holds only the in-frame ones, with some missing. Among 2 million to 3 million clones listed, 80% to 95% were seen once. Sequencing was done on a sample of naive CD4+ T cells from PBMCs. The sample's subset: CD45RA+ positively selected. The source is a man younger than 35 in good health. Some clones in this sample may be carry-over from other donors' samples.

The V call is TRBV2, the J call TRBJ2-2; 8 positions agree with TRBD1. Per germline, CDR1 SNHLY and CDR2 FYNNEI. This CDR3 comprises 15 residues. The J segment lost 6 bases and the V segment lost 3 bases, leaving 6 bases of the junction unmatched. In DNA form, the CDR3 reads TGTGCCAGCAGTGATTGGCAGGGGGCGCCCGGGGAGCTGTTTTTT. Amino acid sequence: CASSDWQGAPGELFF.

The rearrangement links TRBV6-5 to TRBJ2-7; unclear D gene. CDR1 is MNHEY and CDR2 is SVGAGI in the germline V gene. This CDR3 region has 15 residues. The V and J ends lost 6 bases and 2 bases respectively, with 17 bases between them. DNA for the CDR3: TGTGCCAGCAGCACCGAGTTAGGGAAGACCTACGAGCAGTACTTC. It specifies CASSTELGKTYEQYF.

As concerns this clone: The same CDR3 also results from other DNA sequences found in this sample. The chain couples TRBV6-5 to TRBJ2-7; 7 bases are a match to TRBD2. The CDR3 has 14 residues. Germline trimming cut 0 bases from V and 3 bases from J; bases unmatched to any gene: 2. CDR1 is MNHEY and CDR2 is SVGAGI in the germline V gene. The CDR3 reads CASSYSRGSYEQYF. The CDR3 DNA reads TGTGCCAGCAGTTACTCGCGCGGGAGCTACGAGCAGTACTTC.

The rearrangement links TRBV9 to TRBJ1-3; D gene uncertain. The CDR3 loop spans 15 amino acids. Germline-derived CDR1 and CDR2 are SGDLS and YYNGEE. V was pared by 3 bases and J by 1 base, with 11 bases between. In DNA form, the CDR3 reads TGTGCCAGCAGCGGACAAGGGCATTCTGGAAACACCATATATTTT. The encoded protein is CASSGQGHSGNTIYF.

The chain is built from TRBV11-2 and TRBJ2-4, with a tentative D call TRBD1 (5 bases). From germline, CDR1 is SGHAT and CDR2 FQNNGV. The CDR3 sequence is 14 residues long. V was shortened by 6 bases and J by 6 bases, with 15 bases between the two germline ends. The DNA of the CDR3 is TGTGCCAGCAGTTGGACATTGGGGCTAAACATTCAGTACTTC. Its translation: CASSWTLGLNIQYF.

The V call is TRBV28, the J call TRBJ2-1; 7 nucleotides agree with TRBD2. V shed 6 bases, J shed 3 bases, and the junction held 5 bases outside the gene matches. There are 14 residues in the CDR3. Germline assignment: CDR1 MDHEN and CDR2 SYDVKM. CDR3 protein: CASRPTSVYNEQFF. The CDR3 DNA is TGTGCCAGCAGACCCACTAGCGTCTACAATGAGCAGTTCTTC.

The chain recombines TRBV18 with TRBJ1-2; D is unclear. Trimming pared 5 bases from V and 0 bases from J, leaving 4 bases between. Germline CDR1 reads KGHSH; CDR2 reads LQKENI. This CDR3 has 12 amino acids. The CDR3 DNA sequence: TGTGCCAGCTCAGCAGCTAACTATGGCTACACCTTC. This codes for CASSAANYGYTF.

In DNA form, the CDR3 reads TGTGCCAGCTCCCTTGCGGGAGTTGACCAAGAGACCCAGTACTTC. Its translation: CASSLAGVDQETQYF. V usage is TRBV7-9 and J usage is TRBJ2-5; 7 bases line up with TRBD2. Trimming removed 8 bases from V and 0 bases from J; junction bases left unmatched: 9. The CDR3 contains 15 residues. Germline V CDR1 and CDR2: SEHNR, FQNEAQ (reference sequence). Full variable domain (rest looked up from reference TRBV7-9 and TRBJ2-5): DTGVSQNPRHKITKRGQNVTFRCDPISEHNRLYWYRQTLGQGPEFLTYFQNEAQLEKSRLLSDRFSAERPKGSFSTLEIQRTEQGDSAMYLCASSLAGVDQETQYFGPGTRLLVL.

CDR3 bases: TGTGCCAGCAGTTTATTTCGGGGGGCAGAAGCTTTCTTT. As protein: CASSLFRGAEAFF. V gene TRBV27 combines with J gene TRBJ1-1; TRBD1 might be the D (6 bases). From germline, CDR1 is MNHEY and CDR2 SMNVEV (reference sequence). The V end was cut by 1 base, the J end by 8 bases, with 11 bases between. The length of the CDR3 is 13 residues.

V and J are TRBV29-1 and TRBJ2-1, with D possibly being TRBD1 (5 bases). The ends were cut back, 8 bases at V and 0 bases at J, with 14 bases in the middle. The CDR3 loop spans 14 amino acids. Germline V gene data show CDR1 as SQVTM and CDR2 as ANQGSEA. CDR3 bases: TGCAGCTCGTCAAGGGGCAGCTCCTACAATGAGCAGTTCTTC. This gives the protein CSSSRGSSYNEQFF.

The chain has TRBV5-5 and TRBJ1-2; 8 nucleotides align to TRBD1. The length of the CDR3 is 13 residues. CDR1 is SGHKS, CDR2 YYEKEE, per germline (reference sequence). The junction had 3 bases not matched to a gene; V was cut back by 0 bases and J by 8 bases. CDR3 residues: CASSLGTGQGYTF. CDR3 nucleotide sequence: TGTGCCAGCAGCTTGGGGACAGGGCAAGGCTACACCTTC.

This clone appeared a single time. The chain recombines TRBV7-2 with TRBJ2-6; the D is unclear. Germline assignment: CDR1 SGHTA and CDR2 FQGNSA. V was shortened by 0 bases and J by 2 bases, with 5 bases between the two germline ends. CDR3 length equals 15 residues. CDR3 sequence: CASSLAYTGANVLTF. The DNA of the CDR3 is TGTGCCAGCAGCTTAGCGTACACTGGGGCCAACGTCCTGACTTTC. Filled out from reference TRBV7-2 and TRBJ2-6, the complete variable domain reads GAGVSQSPSNKVTEKGKDVELRCDPISGHTALYWYRQSLGQGLEFLIYFQGNSAPDKSGLPSDRFSAERTGGSVSTLTIQRTQQEDSAVYLCASSLAYTGANVLTFGAGSRLTVL.

The J gene is TRBJ2-5, the V gene TRBV19; 8 nucleotides match TRBD2. V lost 7 bases and J lost 5; bases outside the gene matches: 12. Germline CDR1 is LNHDA and CDR2 is SQIVND (reference sequence). The CDR3 is 15 residues long. Here the CDR3 reads CASTNPGSGGETQYF. The DNA for the CDR3 is TGTGCCAGTACCAACCCGGGATCGGGAGGGGAGACCCAGTACTTC.

This chain's CDR3 is CASNVLADSYEQYF. Written as DNA, the CDR3 is TGTGCCAGCAACGTACTAGCGGACTCCTACGAGCAGTACTTC. V and J are TRBV2 and TRBJ2-7; 8 nucleotides match TRBD2. The CDR3 is 14 residues long. Losses at the gene ends were 7 bases for V and 0 bases for J; bases not matched to a gene: 5. CDR1 and CDR2 from the germline V gene are SNHLY and FYNNEI. Complete variable domain (other parts from reference TRBV2 and TRBJ2-7): EPEVTQTPSHQVTQMGQEVILRCVPISNHLYFYWYRQILGQKVEFLVSFYNNEISEKSEIFDDQFSVERPDGSNFTLKIRSTKLEDSAMYFCASNVLADSYEQYFGPGTRLTVT.

This chain uses TRBV6-6 with TRBJ2-3, with a possible D match to TRBD2 (5 bases). Germline-derived CDR1 and CDR2 are MNHNY and SVGAGI (reference sequence). The length of the CDR3 is 11 residues. The chain's CDR3 is CASGVADTQYF. CDR3 DNA sequence: TGTGCGTCCGGGGTAGCAGATACGCAGTATTTT.

The chain joins TRBV10-3 to TRBJ2-7; TRBD1 aligns across 8 bases. The germline gives CDR1 ENHRY, CDR2 SYGVKD. The CDR3 runs 16 residues. V trimming: 7 bases; J trimming: 0 bases; junction bases outside the gene matches: 11. The CDR3 loop is CAITGGRTGNSYEQYF. CDR3 bases: TGTGCCATCACCGGGGGTCGGACAGGGAACTCCTACGAGCAGTACTTC.

The chain links TRBV7-2 to TRBJ2-7, with D hard to call. The germline CDR1 and CDR2 sequences are SGHTA and FQGNSA. The CDR3 has 12 residues. Trimming took 3 bases from V and 6 from J, leaving 9 bases between them. The CDR3 spells CASSFEYLEQYF. The CDR3 DNA follows: TGTGCCAGCAGCTTCGAGTATCTCGAGCAGTACTTC.

The chain has TRBV6-1 and TRBJ2-7; D may be TRBD1 (6 bases). The germline V gene has CDR1 MNHNS and CDR2 SASEGT. Trimming shortened V by 6 bases and J by 5 bases, and 8 bases separated the two germline ends. CDR3 length equals 11 residues. CDR3 nucleotides: TGTGCCAGCAGGAGGGGGAACGAGCAGTACTTC. Translated, it gives CASRRGNEQYF.

The V gene is TRBV28, the J gene TRBJ1-2, with 8 bases identical to TRBD1. The ends lost 8 bases at V and 6 bases at J; junction bases unmatched: 5. Germline CDR1 is MDHEN and CDR2 is SYDVKM. The CDR3 consists of 12 residues. CDR3 DNA: TGTGCCAGCCAAACAGGGGGGCATGGCTACACCTTC. Its protein product is CASQTGGHGYTF.

This clone was observed once. V gene TRBV27 combines with J gene TRBJ2-3, with D perhaps matching TRBD1 (6 bases). Looked up from germline, CDR1 is MNHEY and CDR2 is SMNVEV (reference sequence). Trimming left V 5 bases short and J 1 base short, with 13 bases between. The CDR3 totals 15 residues. DNA of the CDR3: TGTGCCAGCAGTAAACAGGGCCGGGGCACAGATACGCAGTATTTT. Translated, it gives CASSKQGRGTDTQYF.

The DNA of the CDR3 is TGTGCCAGCAGTTCGCCGGGACAACTCAATGAGCAGTTCTTC. As protein: CASSSPGQLNEQFF. The chain uses TRBV28 and TRBJ2-1; TRBD1 might be the D (6 bases). Trimming removed 4 bases at V and 6 bases at J, with 13 bases between. There are 14 residues in the CDR3. CDR1 and CDR2 from the germline V gene are MDHEN and SYDVKM. Full variable domain (outside the CDR3, taken from reference TRBV28 and TRBJ2-1): DVKVTQSSRYLVKRTGEKVFLECVQDMDHENMFWYRQDPGLGLRLIYFSYDVKMKEKGDIPEGYSVSREKKERFSLILESASTNQTSMYLCASSSPGQLNEQFFGPGTRLTVL.

The chain recombines TRBV6-4 with TRBJ1-2; tentative D call: TRBD1 (5 bases). V was clipped by 3 bases and J by 7 bases, with 9 bases between them. Germline values: CDR1 MRHNA, CDR2 SNTAGT. The CDR3 consists of 12 residues. This chain's CDR3 is CASSDGDGGYTF. CDR3 sequence (DNA): TGTGCCAGCAGTGATGGGGACGGTGGCTACACCTTC.

The CDR3 coding sequence is TGTGCCAGCAGCGTACCCGGGACGGGGAATGAGCAGTTCTTC. Its translation is CASSVPGTGNEQFF. V usage is TRBV7-9 and J usage is TRBJ2-1; either TRBD1 or TRBD2 may fit D (5 bases each). This CDR3 has 14 residues. The V and J ends lost 5 bases and 7 bases respectively, with 15 bases between them. Germline V gene data show CDR1 as SEHNR and CDR2 as FQNEAQ (reference sequence).

V is TRBV7-2 and J is TRBJ2-5; D is unclear. Trimming stripped 6 bases from V and 1 base from J, with 9 bases between. The CDR3 is 13 residues long. Germline V gives CDR1 SGHTA, CDR2 FQGNSA. CDR3 sequence (DNA): TGTGCCAGCAGGGCTGGGCTCCAAGAGACCCAGTACTTC. As protein: CASRAGLQETQYF.

Regarding this clone: The identical CDR3 is also encoded by other nucleotide sequences in the sample. The V call is TRBV28, the J call TRBJ2-1, with D hard to call. V was trimmed by 6 bases and J by 2 bases, leaving 8 bases between them. This CDR3 spans 13 amino acids. Germline CDR1 reads MDHEN; CDR2 reads SYDVKM. The CDR3 DNA reads as TGTGCCAGCAGAGGGCGTACCTACAATGAGCAGTTCTTC. Translating it yields CASRGRTYNEQFF.

In DNA, the CDR3 is TGTGCCAGCAGCAAGGGGGGGCTCATCCACGAGCAGTACTTC. Its translation is CASSKGGLIHEQYF. The chain is built from TRBV7-2 and TRBJ2-7; D perhaps matches TRBD2 (7 bases). This CDR3 spans 14 amino acids. The V and J ends lost 5 bases and 5 bases respectively, with 16 bases between them. Germline assignment: CDR1 SGHTA and CDR2 FQGNSA.

The V call is TRBV7-3, the J call TRBJ1-1; 8 bases line up with TRBD1. CDR3 length equals 14 residues. Germline V gene lookup returns CDR1 SGHTA and CDR2 FQGTGA. V was pared by 4 bases and J by 1 base, with 2 bases of the junction left unmatched. Written as DNA, the CDR3 is TGTGCCAGCAGCTCGACAGGGGCGAACACTGAAGCTTTCTTT. This codes for CASSSTGANTEAFF.

V usage is TRBV25-1 and J usage is TRBJ2-7, with 10 positions matching TRBD1. Germline V gene data show CDR1 as MGHDK and CDR2 as SYGVNS. Trimming took 4 bases from V and 9 from J; bases not matched to a gene: 9. This CDR3 contains 14 residues. CDR3 nucleotide sequence: TGTGCCAGCAGTGCGACAGGGGGCGGAAGTAGGCAGTACTTC. Translation gives CASSATGGGSRQYF.

The chain employs TRBV15 and TRBJ1-4; TRBD1 agrees at 7 bases. Losses at the gene ends were 3 bases for V and 8 bases for J; bases not matched to a gene: 12. The germline gives CDR1 LNHNV, CDR2 YYDKDF (reference sequence). The CDR3 consists of 16 residues. The CDR3 sequence is CATSRTPGQPGEKLFF. In nucleotides, the CDR3 is TGTGCCACCAGCAGGACTCCGGGACAGCCAGGGGAAAAACTGTTTTTT.

V and J are TRBV6-5 and TRBJ2-7, with D possibly matching TRBD2 (6 bases). Per germline, CDR1 MNHEY and CDR2 SVGAGI. This CDR3 is 15 amino acids long. V lost 6 bases and J 0 bases, leaving 15 bases between the germline ends. CDR3 sequence (DNA): TGTGCCAGCAGCCCGAGGGACGGGAGCTCCTACGAGCAGTACTTC. It codes for CASSPRDGSSYEQYF.